This TCR beta chain was documented in a study of T-cell memory formation after mild COVID-19. On the study more broadly: There were largely donor-specific TCR clusters.

The CDR3 has 15 residues. CDR1 is MNHEY and CDR2 is SVGAGI in the germline V gene. Deletions cut 6 bases from V and 10 bases from J, with 22 bases between. Using constant-segment primers, 5'RACE produced TCR alpha and TCR beta cDNA libraries carrying sample barcodes and UMIs. One entry per CDR3 protein, called by TCRdb with MiXCR from the 5' RACE reads. The profile covers over 5,500 distinct CDR3 sequences, with roughly 60% appearing a single time and 2% to 3% taken by the ten largest. Whole-study results and caveats: Cross-reactive memory seemingly joined, as some responding clones were found in pre-infection memory. Specificity for SARS-CoV-2 was not confirmed among the second-wave clones peaking on day 37.

By its share, this clonotype is medium-sized. The antigen is not known. This TCR was recovered from an adult who had mild COVID-19 (a few samples of this study predate the infection). Cell type and time point are not known. This chain joins TRBV6-5 and TRBJ2-1, with a possible D match to TRBD2 (7 bases). Sequencing input: PBMCs or a T cell subset sorted from them (not recorded which). The CDR3 coding sequence is TGTGCCAGCAGAACCGTGGCGGGGGCCCGGGGAGAGCAGTTCTTC. Protein: CASRTVAGARGEQFF.